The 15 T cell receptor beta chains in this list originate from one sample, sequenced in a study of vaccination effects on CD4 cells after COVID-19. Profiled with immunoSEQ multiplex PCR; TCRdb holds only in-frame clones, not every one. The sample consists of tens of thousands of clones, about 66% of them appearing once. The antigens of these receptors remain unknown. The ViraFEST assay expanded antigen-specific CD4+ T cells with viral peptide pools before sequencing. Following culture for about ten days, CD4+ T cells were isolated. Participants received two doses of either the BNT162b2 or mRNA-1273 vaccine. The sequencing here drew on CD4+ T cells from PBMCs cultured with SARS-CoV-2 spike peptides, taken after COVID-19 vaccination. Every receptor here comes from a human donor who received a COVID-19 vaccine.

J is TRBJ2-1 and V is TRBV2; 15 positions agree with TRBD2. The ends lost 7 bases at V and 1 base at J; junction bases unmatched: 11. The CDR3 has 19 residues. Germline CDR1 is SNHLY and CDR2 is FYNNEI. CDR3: CASTRGLAGGGRSYNEQFF. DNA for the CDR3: TGTGCCAGCACCCGGGGACTAGCGGGAGGCGGAAGGTCCTACAATGAGCAGTTCTTC.

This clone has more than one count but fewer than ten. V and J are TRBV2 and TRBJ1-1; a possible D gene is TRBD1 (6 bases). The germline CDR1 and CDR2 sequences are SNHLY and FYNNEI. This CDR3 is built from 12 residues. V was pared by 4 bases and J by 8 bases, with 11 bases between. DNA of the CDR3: TGTGCCAGCAGTGGGGACACCCTCGAAGCTTTCTTT. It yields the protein CASSGDTLEAFF.

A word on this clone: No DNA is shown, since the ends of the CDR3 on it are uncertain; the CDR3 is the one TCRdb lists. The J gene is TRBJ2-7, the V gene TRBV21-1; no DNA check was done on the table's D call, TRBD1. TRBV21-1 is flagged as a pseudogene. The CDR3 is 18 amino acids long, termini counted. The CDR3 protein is CASSKDFFGQSSSYEQYF.

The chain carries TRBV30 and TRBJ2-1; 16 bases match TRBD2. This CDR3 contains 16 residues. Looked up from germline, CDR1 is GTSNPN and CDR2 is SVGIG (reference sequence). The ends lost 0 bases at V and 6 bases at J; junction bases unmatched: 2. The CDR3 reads CAWSVGTSGGGNEQFF. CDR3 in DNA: TGTGCCTGGAGTGTGGGGACTAGCGGGGGGGGCAATGAGCAGTTCTTC.

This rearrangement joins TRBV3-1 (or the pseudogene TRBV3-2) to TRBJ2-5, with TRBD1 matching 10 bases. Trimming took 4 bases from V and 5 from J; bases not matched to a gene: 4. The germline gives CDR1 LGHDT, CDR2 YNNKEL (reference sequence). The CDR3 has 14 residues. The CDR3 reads CASSRSGQGETQYF. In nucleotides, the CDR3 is TGTGCCAGCAGCCGCTCGGGACAGGGGGAGACCCAGTACTTC.

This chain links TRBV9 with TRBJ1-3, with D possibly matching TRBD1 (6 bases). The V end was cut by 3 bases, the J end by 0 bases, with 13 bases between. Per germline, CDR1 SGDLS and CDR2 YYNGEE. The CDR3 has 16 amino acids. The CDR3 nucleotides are TGTGCCAGCAGCGCCCAGACAGGAAGCTCTGGAAACACCATATATTTT. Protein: CASSAQTGSSGNTIYF.

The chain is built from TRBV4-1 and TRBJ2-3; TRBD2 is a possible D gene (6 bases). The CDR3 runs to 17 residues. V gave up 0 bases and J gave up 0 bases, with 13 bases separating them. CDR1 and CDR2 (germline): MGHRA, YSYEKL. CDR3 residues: CASSQETQAGSTDTQYF. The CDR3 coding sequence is TGCGCCAGCAGCCAAGAAACTCAAGCGGGTAGCACAGATACGCAGTATTTT.

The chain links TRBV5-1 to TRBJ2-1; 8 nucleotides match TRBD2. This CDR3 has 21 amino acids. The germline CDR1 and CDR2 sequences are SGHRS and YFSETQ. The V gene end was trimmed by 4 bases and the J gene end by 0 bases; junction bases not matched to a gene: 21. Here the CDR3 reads CASSPTRGGRQRSDSYNEQFF. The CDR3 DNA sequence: TGCGCCAGCAGCCCGACGAGGGGCGGGAGGCAACGGTCCGACTCCTACAATGAGCAGTTCTTC.

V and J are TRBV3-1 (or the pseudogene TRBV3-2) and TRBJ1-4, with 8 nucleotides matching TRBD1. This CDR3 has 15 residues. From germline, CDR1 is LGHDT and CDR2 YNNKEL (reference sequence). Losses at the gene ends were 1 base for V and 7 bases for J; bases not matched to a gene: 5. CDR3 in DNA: TGTGCCAGCAGCCAAGTACTGCAGGGGGCTGAAAAACTGTTTTTT. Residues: CASSQVLQGAEKLFF.

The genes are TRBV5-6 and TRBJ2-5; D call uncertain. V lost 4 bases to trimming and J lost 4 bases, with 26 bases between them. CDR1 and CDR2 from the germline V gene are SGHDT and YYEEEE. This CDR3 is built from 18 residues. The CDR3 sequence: CASSRPRLGVRVGETQYF. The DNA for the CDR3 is TGTGCCAGCAGCCGACCGAGGTTAGGCGTCCGGGTCGGAGAGACCCAGTACTTC.

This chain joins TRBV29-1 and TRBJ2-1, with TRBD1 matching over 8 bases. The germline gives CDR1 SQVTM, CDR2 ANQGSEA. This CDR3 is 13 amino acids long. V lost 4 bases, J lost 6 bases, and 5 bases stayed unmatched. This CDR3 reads CSVAQGARNEQFF. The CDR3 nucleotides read TGCAGCGTTGCCCAGGGGGCGCGCAATGAGCAGTTCTTC.

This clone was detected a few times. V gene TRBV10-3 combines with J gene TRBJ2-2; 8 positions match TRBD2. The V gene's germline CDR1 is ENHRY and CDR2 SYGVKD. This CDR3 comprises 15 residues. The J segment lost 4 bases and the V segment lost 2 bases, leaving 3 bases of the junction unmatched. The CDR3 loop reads CAISEGLAFTGELFF. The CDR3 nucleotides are TGTGCCATCAGTGAGGGACTAGCTTTCACCGGGGAGCTGTTTTTT.

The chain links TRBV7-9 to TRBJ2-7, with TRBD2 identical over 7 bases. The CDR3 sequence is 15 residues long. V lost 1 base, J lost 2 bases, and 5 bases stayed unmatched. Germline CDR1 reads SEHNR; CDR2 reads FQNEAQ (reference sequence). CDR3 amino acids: CASSLDSGKTYEQYF. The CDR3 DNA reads TGTGCCAGCAGCTTAGACAGCGGGAAAACCTACGAGCAGTACTTC. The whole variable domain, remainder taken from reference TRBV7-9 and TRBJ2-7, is DTGVSQNPRHKITKRGQNVTFRCDPISEHNRLYWYRQTLGQGPEFLTYFQNEAQLEKSRLLSDRFSAERPKGSFSTLEIQRTEQGDSAMYLCASSLDSGKTYEQYFGPGTRLTVT.

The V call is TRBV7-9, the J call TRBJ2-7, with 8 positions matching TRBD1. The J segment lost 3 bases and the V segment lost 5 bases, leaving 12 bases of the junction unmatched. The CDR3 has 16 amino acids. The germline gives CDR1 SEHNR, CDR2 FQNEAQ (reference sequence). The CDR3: CASSPFTGQDFYEQYF. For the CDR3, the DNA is TGTGCCAGCAGCCCGTTCACGGGACAGGACTTCTACGAGCAGTACTTC. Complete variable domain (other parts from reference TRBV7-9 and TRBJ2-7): DTGVSQNPRHKITKRGQNVTFRCDPISEHNRLYWYRQTLGQGPEFLTYFQNEAQLEKSRLLSDRFSAERPKGSFSTLEIQRTEQGDSAMYLCASSPFTGQDFYEQYFGPGTRLTVT.

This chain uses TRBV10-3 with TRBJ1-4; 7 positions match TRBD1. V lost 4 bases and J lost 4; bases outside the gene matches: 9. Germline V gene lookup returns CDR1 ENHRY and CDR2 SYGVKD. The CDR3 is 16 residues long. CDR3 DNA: TGTGCCATCAGTGCCGATCCAGGGGGAGGTAATGAAAAACTGTTTTTT. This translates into CAISADPGGGNEKLFF.